One sample yielded the 7 T cell receptor beta chains listed below, sequenced in a study of OX40 agonist ivuxolimab in advanced cancers. The library was produced with the immunoSEQ multiplex PCR assay. The table comes from immuneACCESS by way of TCRdb, which keeps in-frame sequences with V and J called. Part of the clones is missing from these tables; in studies checked, under half for an unresolved V gene and the rest for unknown reasons. This sample holds tens of thousands of clones; 70% to 85% were observed only once. In total, the top ten clones hold less than 30% of the sample. This sample comprised CD4+ or CD8+ T cells sorted from blood, obtained in a trial of the OX40 agonist ivuxolimab. Receptors were obtained from an adult with an advanced solid tumor such as melanoma, head and neck, liver or kidney cancer.

This clone appeared once. The chain uses TRBV7-3 and TRBJ2-1; TRBD2 is a possible D gene (6 bases). The CDR3 totals 13 residues. Germline lookup yields CDR1 SGHTA and CDR2 FQGTGA. Trimming pared 5 bases from V and 9 bases from J, leaving 14 bases between. CDR3 sequence: CASSRDSMFEQFF. CDR3 coding DNA: TGTGCCAGCAGCCGGGACTCCATGTTTGAGCAGTTCTTC.

The V gene is TRBV7-2, the J gene TRBJ1-5; D possibly corresponds to TRBD1 (6 bases). The CDR3 consists of 15 residues. Per the germline V gene, CDR1 is SGHTA and CDR2 is FQGNSA. The V and J ends lost 3 bases and 0 bases respectively, with 9 bases between them. Here the CDR3 DNA reads TGTGCCAGCAGCTTGTGGACAGATAGCAATCAGCCCCAGCATTTT. This encodes CASSLWTDSNQPQHF.

The chain has TRBV7-3 and TRBJ2-5, with a weak D call TRBD1 (7 bases). CDR1 is SGHTA and CDR2 is FQGTGA in the germline V gene. The CDR3 is made up of 15 amino acids. The V end lost 5 bases, the J end lost 5 bases, and 18 bases lay between the germline ends. The CDR3 protein is CASSLGGGGSETQYF. CDR3 sequence (DNA): TGTGCCAGCAGCCTAGGAGGGGGCGGTTCGGAGACCCAGTACTTC.

The CDR3 reads CAWSAPSGRTHEQYF. CDR3 DNA sequence: TGTGCCTGGAGTGCCCCCAGCGGGAGGACCCACGAGCAGTACTTC. This chain joins TRBV30 and TRBJ2-7; 9 bases line up with TRBD2. This CDR3 is 15 amino acids long. The ends lost 1 base at V and 5 bases at J; junction bases unmatched: 9. The germline V gene has CDR1 GTSNPN and CDR2 SVGIG (reference sequence).

This clone is a singleton in its sample. The genes are TRBV7-8 and TRBJ2-3; the D gene is possibly TRBD2 (5 bases). Germline V gene data show CDR1 as SGHVS and CDR2 as FQNEAQ. This CDR3 spans 17 amino acids. Trimming stripped 3 bases from V and 0 bases from J, with 16 bases between. The DNA for the CDR3 is TGTGCCAGCAGCTTTGCCCCGGGGAGCGTGAGCACAGATACGCAGTATTTT. This translates into CASSFAPGSVSTDTQYF. Looking up the rest from reference TRBV7-8 and TRBJ2-3 gives the full variable domain: GAGVSQSPRYKVAKRGQDVALRCDPISGHVSLFWYQQALGQGPEFLTYFQNEAQLDKSGLPSDRFFAERPEGSVSTLKIQRTQQEDSAVYLCASSFAPGSVSTDTQYFGPGTRLTVL.

The V and J genes are TRBV6-5 and TRBJ2-1; possible D gene TRBD2, 5 bases. The CDR3 runs to 15 residues. From germline, CDR1 is MNHEY and CDR2 SVGAGI. V was clipped by 5 bases and J by 0 bases, with 11 bases between them. The CDR3, as DNA: TGTGCCAGCAGTCTATCGGGAAGCTCCTACAATGAGCAGTTCTTC. Translated, it gives CASSLSGSSYNEQFF.

This clone has a handful of counts. The V gene is TRBV15, the J gene TRBJ1-2; 7 bases align to TRBD1. Germline V CDR1 and CDR2: LNHNV, YYDKDF (reference sequence). This CDR3 is built from 16 residues. Trimming removed 7 bases from V and 2 bases from J; junction bases left unmatched: 13. CDR3 in DNA: TGTGCCACCAACTCCCAAGAGGGGACAGAAAACTATGGCTACACCTTC. Encoded protein: CATNSQEGTENYGYTF.